This T cell receptor beta chain is drawn from a study of blood T cells in healthy people across ages. Each donor supplied 8 to 10 milliliters of peripheral blood. A second PCR of about 6 to 11 cycles used a sample-barcoded 5' primer and a J-beta primer mix. TCRdb re-analysed the 5' RACE reads in MiXCR, keeping a single row per CDR3 protein. The sample shows around 1.5 million distinct CDR3 sequences, 55% to 75% of them seen only once. For this clonotype: What it recognizes is unknown.

Germline V gene sequence: CDR1 LGHNA, CDR2 YNFKEQ. V was clipped by 0 bases and J by 2 bases; unmatched bases: 6. The CDR3 totals 17 residues. General observations from the study: A roughly linear age-dependent decrease characterized TCR beta diversity per million T cells.

The TCR comes from a man younger than 35 in good health. The source material was blood. The rearrangement joins TRBV4-2 to TRBJ2-1; 8 nucleotides align to TRBD2. CDR3 bases: TGTGCCAGCAGCCAAGAGGGCTCACTAGCGGCCTACAATGAGCAGTTCTTC. This gives the protein CASSQEGSLAAYNEQFF.